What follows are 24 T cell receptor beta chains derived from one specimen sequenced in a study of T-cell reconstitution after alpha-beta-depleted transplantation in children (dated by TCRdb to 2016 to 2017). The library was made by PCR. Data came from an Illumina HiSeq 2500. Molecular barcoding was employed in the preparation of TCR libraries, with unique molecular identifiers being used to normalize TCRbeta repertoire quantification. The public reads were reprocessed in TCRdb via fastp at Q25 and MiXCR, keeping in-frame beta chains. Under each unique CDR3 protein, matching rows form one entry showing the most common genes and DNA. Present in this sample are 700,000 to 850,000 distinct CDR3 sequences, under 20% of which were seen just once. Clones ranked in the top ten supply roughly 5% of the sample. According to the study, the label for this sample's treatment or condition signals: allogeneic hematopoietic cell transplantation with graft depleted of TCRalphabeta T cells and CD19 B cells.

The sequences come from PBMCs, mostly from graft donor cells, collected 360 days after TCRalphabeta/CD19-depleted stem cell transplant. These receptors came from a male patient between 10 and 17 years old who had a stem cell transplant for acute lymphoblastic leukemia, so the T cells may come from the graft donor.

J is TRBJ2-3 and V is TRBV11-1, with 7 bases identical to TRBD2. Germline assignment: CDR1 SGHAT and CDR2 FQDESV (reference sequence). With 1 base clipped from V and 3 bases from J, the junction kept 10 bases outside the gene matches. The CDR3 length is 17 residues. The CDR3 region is CASSLVPTREATDTQYF. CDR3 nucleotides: TGTGCCAGCAGCTTAGTGCCTACCCGGGAGGCAACAGATACGCAGTATTTT.

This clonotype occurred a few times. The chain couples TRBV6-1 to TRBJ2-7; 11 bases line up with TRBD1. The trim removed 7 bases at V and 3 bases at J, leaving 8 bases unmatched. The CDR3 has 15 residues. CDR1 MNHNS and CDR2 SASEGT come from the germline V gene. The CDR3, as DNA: TGTGCCAGCACCGAGGCAGGGACAGGGGGCTACGAGCAGTACTTC. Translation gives CASTEAGTGGYEQYF.

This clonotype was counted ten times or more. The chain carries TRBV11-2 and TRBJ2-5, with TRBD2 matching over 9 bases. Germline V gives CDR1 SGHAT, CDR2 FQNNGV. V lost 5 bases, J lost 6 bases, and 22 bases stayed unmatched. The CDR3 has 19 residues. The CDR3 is CASSRPRGREGLGSKTQYF. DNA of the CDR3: TGTGCCAGCAGCCGCCCTCGGGGGCGGGAGGGCCTAGGCAGCAAGACCCAGTACTTC.

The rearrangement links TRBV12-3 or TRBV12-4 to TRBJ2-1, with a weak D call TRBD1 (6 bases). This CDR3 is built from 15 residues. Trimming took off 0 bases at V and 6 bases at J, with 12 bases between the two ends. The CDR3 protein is CASSLAQGQVNEQFF. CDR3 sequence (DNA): TGTGCCAGCAGTTTAGCGCAGGGGCAGGTCAATGAGCAGTTCTTC.

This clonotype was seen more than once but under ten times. Written as DNA, the CDR3 is TGTGCCAGCAGTTTACTGACAGGGGTGCTTAGGAATGAGCAGTTCTTC. Translated: CASSLLTGVLRNEQFF. The chain is built from TRBV27 and TRBJ2-1; 8 bases line up with TRBD1. CDR1 MNHEY and CDR2 SMNVEV come from the germline V gene (reference sequence). V shed 2 bases and J 7 bases; nucleotides not matched to a gene: 10. CDR3 size: 16 residues.

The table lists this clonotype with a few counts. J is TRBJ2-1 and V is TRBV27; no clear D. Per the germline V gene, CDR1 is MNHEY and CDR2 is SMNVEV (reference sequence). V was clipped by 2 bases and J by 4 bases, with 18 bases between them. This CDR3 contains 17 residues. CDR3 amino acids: CASSLVRPFLIYNEQFF. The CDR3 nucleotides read TGTGCCAGCAGTTTAGTTCGGCCTTTTTTAATTTACAATGAGCAGTTCTTC.

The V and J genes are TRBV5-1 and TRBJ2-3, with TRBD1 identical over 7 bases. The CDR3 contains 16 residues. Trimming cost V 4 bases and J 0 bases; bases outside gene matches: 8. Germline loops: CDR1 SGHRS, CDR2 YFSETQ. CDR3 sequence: CASSPRTGLSTDTQYF. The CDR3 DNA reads TGCGCCAGCAGCCCTAGGACAGGATTAAGCACAGATACGCAGTATTTT.

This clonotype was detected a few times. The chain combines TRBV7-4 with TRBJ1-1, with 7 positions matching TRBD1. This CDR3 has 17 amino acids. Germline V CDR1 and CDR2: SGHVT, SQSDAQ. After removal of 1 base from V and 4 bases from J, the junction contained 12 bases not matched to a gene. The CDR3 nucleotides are TGTGCCAGCAGCTTAGGTTGGACAGGAGAGGGTAGCACTGAAGCTTTCTTT. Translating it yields CASSLGWTGEGSTEAFF.

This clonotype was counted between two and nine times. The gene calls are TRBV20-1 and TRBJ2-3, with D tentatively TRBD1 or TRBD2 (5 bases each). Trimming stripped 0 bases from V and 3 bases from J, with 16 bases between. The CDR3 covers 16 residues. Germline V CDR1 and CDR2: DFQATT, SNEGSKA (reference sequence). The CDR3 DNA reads TGCAGTGCTAGAGAAGGAGGCAGGCACAGGACAGATACGCAGTATTTT. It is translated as CSAREGGRHRTDTQYF.

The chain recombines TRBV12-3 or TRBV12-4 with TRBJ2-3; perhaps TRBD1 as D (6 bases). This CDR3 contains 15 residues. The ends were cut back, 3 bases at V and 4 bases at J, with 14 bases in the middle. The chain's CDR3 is CASSFPQGAADTQYF. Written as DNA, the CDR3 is TGTGCCAGCAGTTTCCCACAGGGTGCCGCAGATACGCAGTATTTT.

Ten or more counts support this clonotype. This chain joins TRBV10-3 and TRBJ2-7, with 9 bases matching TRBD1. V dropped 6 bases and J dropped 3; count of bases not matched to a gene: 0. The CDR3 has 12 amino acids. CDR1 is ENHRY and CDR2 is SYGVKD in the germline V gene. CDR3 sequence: CAIRGQGYEQYF. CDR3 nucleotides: TGTGCCATCAGGGGACAGGGCTACGAGCAGTACTTC.

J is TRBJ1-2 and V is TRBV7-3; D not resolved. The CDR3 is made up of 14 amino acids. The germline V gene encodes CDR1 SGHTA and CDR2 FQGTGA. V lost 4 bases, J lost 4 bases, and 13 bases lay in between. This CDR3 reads CASSWRKTGYGYTF. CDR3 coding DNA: TGTGCCAGCAGCTGGAGGAAGACGGGCTATGGCTACACCTTC.

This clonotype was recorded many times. The CDR3 nucleotides are TGCAGCGTGGGAGGCACTAGCGGCCCCTACGAGCAGTACTTC. This gives the protein CSVGGTSGPYEQYF. The chain is built from TRBV29-1 and TRBJ2-7; 8 nucleotides agree with TRBD2. J was trimmed by 2 bases and V by 6 bases; bases with no gene match: 9. Germline V gene data show CDR1 as SQVTM and CDR2 as ANQGSEA. This CDR3 contains 14 residues.

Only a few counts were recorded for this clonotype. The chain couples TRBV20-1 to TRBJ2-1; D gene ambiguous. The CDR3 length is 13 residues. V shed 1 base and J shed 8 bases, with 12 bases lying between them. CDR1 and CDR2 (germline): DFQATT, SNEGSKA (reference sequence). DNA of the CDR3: TGCAGTGCTAGAGTTCCGGTCTTTCATGAGCAGTTCTTC. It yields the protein CSARVPVFHEQFF.

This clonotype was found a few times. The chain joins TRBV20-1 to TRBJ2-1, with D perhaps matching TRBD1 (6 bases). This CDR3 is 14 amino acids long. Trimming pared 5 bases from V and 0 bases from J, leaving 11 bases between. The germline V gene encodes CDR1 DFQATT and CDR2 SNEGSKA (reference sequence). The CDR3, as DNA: TGCAGTGCTTTTACAGGGAGCTCCTACAATGAGCAGTTCTTC. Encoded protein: CSAFTGSSYNEQFF.

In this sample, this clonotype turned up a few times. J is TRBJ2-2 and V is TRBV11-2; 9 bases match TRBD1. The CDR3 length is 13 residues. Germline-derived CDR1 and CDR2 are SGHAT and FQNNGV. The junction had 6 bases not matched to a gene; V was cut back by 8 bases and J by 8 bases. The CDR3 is CASVGTGRGELFF. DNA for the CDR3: TGTGCCAGCGTCGGGACAGGGAGAGGGGAGCTGTTTTTT.

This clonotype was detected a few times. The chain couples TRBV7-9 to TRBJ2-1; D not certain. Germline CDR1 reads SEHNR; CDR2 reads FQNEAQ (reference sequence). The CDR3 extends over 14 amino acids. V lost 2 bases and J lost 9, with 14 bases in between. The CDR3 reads CASSLNHVAGEQFF. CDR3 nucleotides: TGTGCCAGCAGCTTAAACCATGTAGCTGGTGAGCAGTTCTTC.

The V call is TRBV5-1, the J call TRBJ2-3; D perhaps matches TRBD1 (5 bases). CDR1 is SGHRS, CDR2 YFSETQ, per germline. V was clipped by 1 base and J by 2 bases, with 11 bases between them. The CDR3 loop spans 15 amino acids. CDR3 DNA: TGCGCCAGCAGCTTGATCCAGGGAATCACAGATACGCAGTATTTT. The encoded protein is CASSLIQGITDTQYF.

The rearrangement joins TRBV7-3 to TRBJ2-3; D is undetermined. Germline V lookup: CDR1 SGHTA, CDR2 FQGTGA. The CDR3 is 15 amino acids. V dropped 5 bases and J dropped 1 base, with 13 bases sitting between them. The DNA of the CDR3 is TGTGCCAGCAGCGTGGGCCTGTTCGGCACAGATACGCAGTATTTT. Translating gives CASSVGLFGTDTQYF.

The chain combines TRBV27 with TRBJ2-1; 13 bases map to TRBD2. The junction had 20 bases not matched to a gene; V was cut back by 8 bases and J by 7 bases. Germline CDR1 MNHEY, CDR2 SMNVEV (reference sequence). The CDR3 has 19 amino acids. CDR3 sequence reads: CASATFGLAGEFYGNEQFF. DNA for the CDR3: TGTGCCAGCGCTACCTTTGGACTAGCGGGAGAATTTTACGGGAATGAGCAGTTCTTC.

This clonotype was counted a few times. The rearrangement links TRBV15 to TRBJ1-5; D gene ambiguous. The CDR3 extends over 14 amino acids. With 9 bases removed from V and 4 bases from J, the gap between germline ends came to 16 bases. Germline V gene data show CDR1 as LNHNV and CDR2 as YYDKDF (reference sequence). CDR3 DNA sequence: TGTGCCACGAGCCATGGCCGGGGAAATCAGCCCCAGCATTTT. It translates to CATSHGRGNQPQHF. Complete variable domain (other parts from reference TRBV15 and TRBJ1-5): DAMVIQNPRYQVTQFGKPVTLSCSQTLNHNVMYWYQQKSSQAPKLLFHYYDKDFNNEADTPDNFQSRRPNTSFCFLDIRSPGLGDTAMYLCATSHGRGNQPQHFGDGTRLSIL.

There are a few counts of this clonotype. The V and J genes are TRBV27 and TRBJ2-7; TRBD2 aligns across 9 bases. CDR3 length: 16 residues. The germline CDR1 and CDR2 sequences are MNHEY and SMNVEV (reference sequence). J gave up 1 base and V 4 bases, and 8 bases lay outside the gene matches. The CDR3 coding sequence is TGTGCCAGCAGTTCGGGACTAGCCGCCTATTCCTACGAGCAGTACTTC. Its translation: CASSSGLAAYSYEQYF.

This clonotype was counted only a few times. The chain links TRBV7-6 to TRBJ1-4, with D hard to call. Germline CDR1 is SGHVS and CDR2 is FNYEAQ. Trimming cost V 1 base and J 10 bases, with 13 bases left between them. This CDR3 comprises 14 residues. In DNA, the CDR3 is TGTGCCAGCAGCTTAGAACCTTCCTCCGGAAAACTGTTTTTT. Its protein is CASSLEPSSGKLFF.

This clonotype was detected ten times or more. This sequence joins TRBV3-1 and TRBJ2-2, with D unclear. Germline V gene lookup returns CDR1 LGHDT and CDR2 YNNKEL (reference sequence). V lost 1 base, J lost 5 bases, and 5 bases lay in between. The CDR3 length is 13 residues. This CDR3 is CASSQGITGELFF. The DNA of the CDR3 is TGTGCCAGCAGCCAAGGAATTACCGGGGAGCTGTTTTTT.